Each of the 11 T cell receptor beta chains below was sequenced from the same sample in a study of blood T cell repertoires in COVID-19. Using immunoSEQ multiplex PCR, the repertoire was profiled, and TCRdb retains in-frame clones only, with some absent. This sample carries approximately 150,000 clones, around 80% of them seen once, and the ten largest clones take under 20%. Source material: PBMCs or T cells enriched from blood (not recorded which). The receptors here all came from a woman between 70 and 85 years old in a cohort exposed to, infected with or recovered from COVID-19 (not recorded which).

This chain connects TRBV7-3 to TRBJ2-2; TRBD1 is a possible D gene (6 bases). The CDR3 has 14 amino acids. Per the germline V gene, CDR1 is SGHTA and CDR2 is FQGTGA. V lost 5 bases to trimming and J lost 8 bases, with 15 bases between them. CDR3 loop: CASSRFRGSGELFF. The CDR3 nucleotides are TGTGCCAGCAGCCGTTTCAGGGGTTCGGGGGAGCTGTTTTTT.

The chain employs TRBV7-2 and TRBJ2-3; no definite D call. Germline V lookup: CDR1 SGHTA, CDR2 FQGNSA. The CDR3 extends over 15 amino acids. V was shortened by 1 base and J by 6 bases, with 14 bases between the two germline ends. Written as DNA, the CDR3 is TGTGCCAGCAGCTTAGGAGACGGGTTTCGGGATACGCAGTATTTT. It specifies CASSLGDGFRDTQYF.

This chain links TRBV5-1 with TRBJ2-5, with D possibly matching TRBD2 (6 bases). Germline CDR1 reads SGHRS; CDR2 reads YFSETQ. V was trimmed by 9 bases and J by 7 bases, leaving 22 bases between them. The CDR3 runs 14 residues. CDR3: CATSSGGDSGTQYF. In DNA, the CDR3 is TGCGCCACCTCGAGCGGAGGGGACTCGGGGACCCAGTACTTC.

DNA for the CDR3: TGTGCCAGCAGTGACTCGAGGGAGGGGGGCAATCAGCCCCAGCATTTT. It specifies CASSDSREGGNQPQHF. The chain couples TRBV6-4 to TRBJ1-5, with D perhaps matching TRBD1 (6 bases). The CDR3 sequence is 16 residues long. Trimming took off 0 bases at V and 2 bases at J, with 11 bases between the two ends. Germline CDR1 reads MRHNA; CDR2 reads SNTAGT.

In DNA form, the CDR3 reads TGTGCCAGTAGTCCCCGGACAGGGGGCGCCTATGGCTACACCTTC. It codes for CASSPRTGGAYGYTF. V usage is TRBV19 and J usage is TRBJ1-2, with 11 bases identical to TRBD1. Germline assignment: CDR1 LNHDA and CDR2 SQIVND (reference sequence). Losses at the gene ends were 5 bases for V and 4 bases for J; bases not matched to a gene: 6. The CDR3 spans 15 residues.

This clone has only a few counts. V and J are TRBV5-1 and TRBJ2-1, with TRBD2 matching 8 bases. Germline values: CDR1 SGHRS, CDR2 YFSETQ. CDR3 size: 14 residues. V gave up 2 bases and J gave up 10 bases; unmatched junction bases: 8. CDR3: CASSFLGGESEQFF. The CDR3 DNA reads TGCGCCAGCAGCTTCCTCGGGGGGGAAAGCGAGCAGTTCTTC.

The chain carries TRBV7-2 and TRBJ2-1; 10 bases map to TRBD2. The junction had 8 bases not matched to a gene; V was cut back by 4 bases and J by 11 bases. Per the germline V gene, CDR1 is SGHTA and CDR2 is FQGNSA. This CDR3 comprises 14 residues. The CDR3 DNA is TGTGCCAGCAGCTGGATAGCGGGAGGTGGTAAGCAGTTCTTC. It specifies CASSWIAGGGKQFF.

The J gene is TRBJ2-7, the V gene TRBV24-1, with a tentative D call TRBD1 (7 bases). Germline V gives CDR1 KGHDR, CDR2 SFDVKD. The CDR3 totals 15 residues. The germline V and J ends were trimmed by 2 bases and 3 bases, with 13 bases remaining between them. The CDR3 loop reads CATSDSRQGGYEQYF. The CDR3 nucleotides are TGTGCCACCAGTGATTCGAGACAGGGAGGCTACGAGCAGTACTTC.

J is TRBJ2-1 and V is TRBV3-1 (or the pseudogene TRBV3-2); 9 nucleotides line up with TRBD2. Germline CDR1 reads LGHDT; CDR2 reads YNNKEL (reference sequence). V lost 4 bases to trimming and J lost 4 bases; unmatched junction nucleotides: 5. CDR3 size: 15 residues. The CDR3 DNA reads TGTGCCAGCAGCCTTAGCGGGAGAGCTTACAATGAGCAGTTCTTC. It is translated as CASSLSGRAYNEQFF.

The CDR3 DNA reads TGTGCCAGCAGCTTATCGAGTGGGCTAGCGAGCTCCTACGAGCAGTACTTC. Amino acid sequence: CASSLSSGLASSYEQYF. The genes are TRBV11-2 and TRBJ2-7; possible D gene TRBD2, 6 bases. Trimming removed 2 bases at V and 0 bases at J, with 17 bases between. This CDR3 has 17 amino acids. CDR1 and CDR2 from the germline V gene are SGHAT and FQNNGV. The full variable domain, completed using reference TRBV11-2 and TRBJ2-7, is EAGVAQSPRYKIIEKRQSVAFWCNPISGHATLYWYQQILGQGPKLLIQFQNNGVVDDSQLPKDRFSAERLKGVDSTLKIQPAKLEDSAVYLCASSLSSGLASSYEQYFGPGTRLTVT.

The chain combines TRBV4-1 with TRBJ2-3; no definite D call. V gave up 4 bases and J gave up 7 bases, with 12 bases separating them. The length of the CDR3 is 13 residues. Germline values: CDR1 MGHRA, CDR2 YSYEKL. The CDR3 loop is CASSLFQRHTQYF. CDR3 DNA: TGCGCCAGCAGCCTCTTCCAGCGACATACGCAGTATTTT.